This entry describes one TCR beta chain. This entry belongs to a study of CD8+ T cells in alopecia areata. RNA was extracted and reverse transcribed into cDNA as the sequencing template. TCRdb's copy holds only in-frame clones and misses some; the assay was immunoSEQ multiplex PCR. The sample includes more than 95,000 clones, about nine tenths of them seen just once. The V and J ends lost 4 bases and 2 bases respectively, with 9 bases between them. Germline V gives CDR1 ENHRY, CDR2 SYGVKD. The CDR3 consists of 13 residues. Treatment of the sample: oral pan-JAK inhibitor, 5-10 mg twice daily. The gene calls are TRBV10-3 and TRBJ2-7; D gene unclear. The source is a human donor with alopecia areata. Material: CD8+ T cells sorted from blood, obtained around week 34, from a patient treated with tofacitinib. CDR3: CAISVLDTYEQYF. The CDR3 bases are TGTGCCATCAGTGTTTTGGATACCTACGAGCAGTACTTC.